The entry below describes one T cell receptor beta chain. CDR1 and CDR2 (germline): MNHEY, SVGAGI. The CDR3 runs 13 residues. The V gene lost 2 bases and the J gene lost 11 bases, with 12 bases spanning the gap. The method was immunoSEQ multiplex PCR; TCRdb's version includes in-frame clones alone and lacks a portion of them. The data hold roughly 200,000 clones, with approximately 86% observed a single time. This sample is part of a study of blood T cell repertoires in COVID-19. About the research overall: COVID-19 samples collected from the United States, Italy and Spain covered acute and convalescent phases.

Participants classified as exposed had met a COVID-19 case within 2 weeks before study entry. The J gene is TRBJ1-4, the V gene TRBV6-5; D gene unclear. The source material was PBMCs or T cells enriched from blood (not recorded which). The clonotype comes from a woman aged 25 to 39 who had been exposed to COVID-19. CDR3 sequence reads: CASSYHRVGKLFF. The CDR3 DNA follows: TGTGCCAGCAGTTACCACCGGGTCGGGAAACTGTTTTTT.